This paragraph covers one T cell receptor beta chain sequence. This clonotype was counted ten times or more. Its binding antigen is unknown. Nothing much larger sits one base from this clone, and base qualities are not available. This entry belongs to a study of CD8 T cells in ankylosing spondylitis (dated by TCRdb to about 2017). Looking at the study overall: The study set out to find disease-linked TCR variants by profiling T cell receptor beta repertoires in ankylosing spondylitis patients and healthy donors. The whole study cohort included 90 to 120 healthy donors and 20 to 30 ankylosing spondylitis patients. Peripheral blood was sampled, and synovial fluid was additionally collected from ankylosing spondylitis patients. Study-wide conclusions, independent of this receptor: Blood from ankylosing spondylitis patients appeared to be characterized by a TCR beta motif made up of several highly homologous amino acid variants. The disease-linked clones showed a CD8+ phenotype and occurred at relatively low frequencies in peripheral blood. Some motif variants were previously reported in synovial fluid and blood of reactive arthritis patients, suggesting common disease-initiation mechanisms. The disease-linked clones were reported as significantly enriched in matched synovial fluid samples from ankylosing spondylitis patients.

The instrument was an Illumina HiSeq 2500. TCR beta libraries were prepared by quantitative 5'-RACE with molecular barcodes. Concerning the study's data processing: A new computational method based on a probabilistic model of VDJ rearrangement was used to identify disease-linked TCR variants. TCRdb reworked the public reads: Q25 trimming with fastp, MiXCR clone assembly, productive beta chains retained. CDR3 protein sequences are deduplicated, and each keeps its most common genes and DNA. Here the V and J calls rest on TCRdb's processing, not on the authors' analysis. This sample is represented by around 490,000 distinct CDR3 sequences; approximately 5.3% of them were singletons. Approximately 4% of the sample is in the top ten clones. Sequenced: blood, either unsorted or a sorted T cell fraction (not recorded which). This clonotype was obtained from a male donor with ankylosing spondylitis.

The CDR3 region: CASGRQSQETQYF. The nucleotide sequence reads TGTGCCAGCGGCAGACAGTCCCAAGAGACCCAGTACTTC. The rearrangement combines TRBV7-8 with TRBJ2-5; D gene: possibly TRBD1, on 5 matching bases. From the germline V gene, CDR1 is SGHVS and CDR2 is FQNEAQ. Its CDR3 holds 13 amino acids, cysteine through phenylalanine. The sequence is cut down to CDR3 DNA, 39 bases in frame from base 1. V drops 8 bases and J drops 1 base, leaving 11 bases in between.